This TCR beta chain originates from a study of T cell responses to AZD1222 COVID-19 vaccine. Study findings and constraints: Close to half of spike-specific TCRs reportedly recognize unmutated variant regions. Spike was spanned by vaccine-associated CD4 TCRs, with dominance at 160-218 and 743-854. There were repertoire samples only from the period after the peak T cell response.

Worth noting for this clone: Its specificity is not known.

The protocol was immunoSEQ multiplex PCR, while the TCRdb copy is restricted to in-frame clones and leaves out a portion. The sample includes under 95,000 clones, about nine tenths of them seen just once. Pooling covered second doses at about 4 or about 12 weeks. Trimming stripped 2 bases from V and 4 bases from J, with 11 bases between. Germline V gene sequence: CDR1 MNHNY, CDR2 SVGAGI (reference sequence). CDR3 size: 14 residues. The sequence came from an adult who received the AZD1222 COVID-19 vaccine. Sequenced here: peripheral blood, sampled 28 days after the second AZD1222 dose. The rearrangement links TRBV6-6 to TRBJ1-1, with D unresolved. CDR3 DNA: TGTGCCAGCAGTTACGCGCGGGTTGCCACTGAAGCTTTCTTT. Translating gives CASSYARVATEAFF.